Detailed here is one T cell receptor beta chain. Its antigen is unknown. The germline V gene has CDR1 SEHNR and CDR2 FQNEAQ (reference sequence). The CDR3 runs 14 residues. V was shortened by 5 bases and J by 9 bases, with 17 bases between the two germline ends. The source of the sample is a study of T cells in localized non-small cell lung cancer. Generated by immunoSEQ multiplex PCR, the TCRdb table keeps only in-frame clones and is missing some. The sample has 30,000 to 35,000 clones, more than 70% seen once; the top ten hold under 5.5%. General observations from the study: In uninvolved adjacent lung, T cell clonality reached its highest value, exceeding tumor.

The sample in question was peripheral blood, obtained before any cancer treatment. The chain couples TRBV7-9 to TRBJ1-5; D call uncertain. The source of this sequence is a woman aged 40-69 years with stage I lung adenocarcinoma. DNA of the CDR3: TGTGCCAGCAGCCCCTCGTCGAAGAGAGGGCCCCAGCATTTT. Its translation: CASSPSSKRGPQHF.